This T cell receptor beta chain was obtained from a study of blood T cell repertoires in COVID-19. Whole-study context: The cDNA or gDNA used as material had been derived from T cells, B-cell-depleted T cells, or PBMCs.

This clone was recorded a few times. Using immunoSEQ multiplex PCR, the repertoire was profiled, and TCRdb retains in-frame clones only, with some absent. The profile shows 65,000 to 70,000 clones, around 86% of them singletons. The V end was cut by 3 bases, the J end by 6 bases, with 11 bases between. The CDR3 totals 13 residues. CDR1 and CDR2 from the germline V gene are MDHEN and SYDVKM. This rearrangement joins TRBV28 to TRBJ1-1, with D tentatively TRBD1 (5 bases). The origin of this receptor is a woman aged 55-69 years with acute or convalescent COVID-19. Specimen: peripheral blood. The DNA of the CDR3 is TGTGCCAGCAGTTTTTTAGGGGCCGCTGAAGCTTTCTTT. Protein: CASSFLGAAEAFF.